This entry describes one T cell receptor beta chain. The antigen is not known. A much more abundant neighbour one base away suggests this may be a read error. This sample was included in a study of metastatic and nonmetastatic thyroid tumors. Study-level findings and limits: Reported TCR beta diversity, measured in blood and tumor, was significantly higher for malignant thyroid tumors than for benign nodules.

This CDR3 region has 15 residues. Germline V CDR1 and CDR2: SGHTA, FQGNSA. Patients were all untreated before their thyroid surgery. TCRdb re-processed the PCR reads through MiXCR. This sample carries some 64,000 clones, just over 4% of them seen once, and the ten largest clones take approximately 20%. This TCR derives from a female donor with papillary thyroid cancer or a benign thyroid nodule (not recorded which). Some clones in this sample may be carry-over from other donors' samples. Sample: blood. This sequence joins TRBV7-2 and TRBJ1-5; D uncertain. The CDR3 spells CASSPREYSNQTQHF. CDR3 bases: TGTGCCAGCAGCCCGAGGGAGTATAGCAATCAGACCCAGCATTTT.